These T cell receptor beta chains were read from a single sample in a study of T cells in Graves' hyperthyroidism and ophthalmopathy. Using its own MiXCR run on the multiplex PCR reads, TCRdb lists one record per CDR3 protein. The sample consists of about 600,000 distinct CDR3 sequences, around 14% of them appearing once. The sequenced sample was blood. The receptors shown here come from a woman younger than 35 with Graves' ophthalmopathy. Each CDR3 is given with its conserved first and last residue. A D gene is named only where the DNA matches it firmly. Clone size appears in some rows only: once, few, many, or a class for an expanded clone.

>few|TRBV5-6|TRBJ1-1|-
CASSRVTEAFF
TGTGCCAGCAGCAGGGTTACTGAAGCTTTCTTT
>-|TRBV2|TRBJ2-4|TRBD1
CASRRGQGLAKNIQYF
TGTGCCAGCAGAAGAGGACAGGGGCTAGCCAAAAACATTCAGTACTTC
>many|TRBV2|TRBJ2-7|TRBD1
CATVRKIGTGEWVYEQYF
TGTGCCACCGTCAGGAAAATCGGGACAGGGGAGTGGGTCTACGAGCAGTACTTC
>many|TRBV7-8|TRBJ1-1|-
CASSFGRGFTEAFF
TGTGCCAGCAGCTTTGGCAGGGGCTTCACTGAAGCTTTCTTT
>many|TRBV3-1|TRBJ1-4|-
CASSQVSGTNEKLFF
TGTGCCAGCAGCCAAGTTTCAGGAACTAATGAAAAACTGTTTTTT
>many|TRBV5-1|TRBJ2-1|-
CASSLRRLVTYNEQFF
TGCGCCAGCAGCCTTAGACGGCTAGTCACCTACAATGAGCAGTTCTTC
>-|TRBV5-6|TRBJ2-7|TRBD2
CASSSDRSGGYYEQYF
TGTGCCAGCAGCTCGGACCGCAGCGGGGGGTACTACGAGCAGTACTTC
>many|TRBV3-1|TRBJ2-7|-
CASSPRLAYEQYF
TGTGCCAGCAGCCCCCGACTAGCCTACGAGCAGTACTTC
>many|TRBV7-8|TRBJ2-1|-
CASSPDRIPYNEQFF
TGTGCCAGCAGCCCTGACAGGATACCTTACAATGAGCAGTTCTTC
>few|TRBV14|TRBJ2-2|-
CASSQVGGPNTGELFF
TGTGCCAGCAGCCAAGTGGGGGGACCGAACACCGGGGAGCTGTTTTTT
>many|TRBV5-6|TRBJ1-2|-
CASSLVMAGNYGYTF
TGTGCCAGCAGCTTGGTTATGGCGGGAAACTATGGCTACACCTTC
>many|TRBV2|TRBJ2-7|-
CASSLTRTTYEQYF
TGTGCCAGCAGTCTCACAAGAACAACCTACGAGCAGTACTTC
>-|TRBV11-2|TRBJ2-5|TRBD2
CASSPGGLASGTQYF
TGTGCCAGCAGCCCAGGGGGACTAGCGAGCGGGACCCAGTACTTC
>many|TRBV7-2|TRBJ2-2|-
CASSVRGELFF
TGTGCCAGCAGCGTTCGGGGGGAGCTGTTTTTT
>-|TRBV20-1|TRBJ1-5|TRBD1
CSASDTGGEGQPQHF
TGCAGTGCTAGTGATACAGGGGGCGAGGGCCAGCCCCAGCATTTT
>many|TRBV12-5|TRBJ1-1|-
CASGQSTGYHTEAFF
TGTGCTAGTGGCCAATCGACAGGTTATCACACTGAAGCTTTCTTT
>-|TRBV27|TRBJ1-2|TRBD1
CASSLTLGGWYGYTF
TGTGCCAGCAGTTTAACTTTAGGGGGCTGGTATGGCTACACCTTC
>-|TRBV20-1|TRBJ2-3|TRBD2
CSARDPRTSGTDTQYF
TGCAGTGCTAGAGATCCGCGGACTAGCGGAACAGATACGCAGTATTTT
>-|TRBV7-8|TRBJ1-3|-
CASSSDTGNTIYF
TGTGCCAGCAGCTCCGACACAGGAAACACCATATATTTT
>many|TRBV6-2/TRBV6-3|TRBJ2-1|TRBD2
CASSPRLAGGPRLQFF
TGTGCCAGCAGTCCCCGGCTAGCGGGAGGGCCCAGGCTTCAGTTCTTC
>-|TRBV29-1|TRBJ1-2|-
CSVDMTGGRYTF
TGCAGCGTTGATATGACAGGTGGTCGCTACACCTTC
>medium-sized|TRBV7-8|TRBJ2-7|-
CASSLARSEQYF
TGTGCCAGCAGCTTAGCTAGATCCGAGCAGTACTTC
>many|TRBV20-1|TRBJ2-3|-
CSARSLLGTDTQYF
TGCAGTGCTAGGTCTCTCCTGGGCACAGATACGCAGTATTTT
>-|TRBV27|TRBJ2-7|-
CASSPSRGHYEQYF
TGTGCCAGCAGTCCCTCCCGGGGGCACTACGAGCAGTACTTC
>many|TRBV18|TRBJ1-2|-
CASSRSDGGGGYTF
TGTGCCAGCTCACGATCAGACGGGGGTGGTGGCTACACCTTC
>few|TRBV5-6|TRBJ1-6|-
CASTLGGPGGSPLHF
TGTGCCAGCACCCTCGGGGGGCCCGGGGGTTCACCCCTCCACTTT
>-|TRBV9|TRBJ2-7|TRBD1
CASSVDGTGVYEQYF
TGTGCCAGCAGCGTAGATGGGACAGGGGTTTACGAGCAGTACTTC
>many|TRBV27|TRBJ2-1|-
CASSFGTYNEQFF
TGTGCCAGCAGCTTTGGGACCTACAATGAGCAGTTCTTC